Reported below is one T cell receptor (beta chain). This specimen comes from a study of beta chain features in type 1 diabetes. Isolated RNA was reverse transcribed in full, so expressed TCRB transcripts were sequenced. This table comes from immunoSEQ multiplex PCR, and its TCRdb copy is limited to in-frame clones, with some not included. The sample records more than 140,000 clones, 9.5% to 10% being singletons. Germline V gene lookup returns CDR1 LNHDA and CDR2 SQIVND (reference sequence). V shed 6 bases and J 4 bases; nucleotides not matched to a gene: 10. The CDR3 extends over 15 amino acids. V usage is TRBV19 and J usage is TRBJ2-7; 9 nucleotides align to TRBD1. The source is a woman in her 40s in good health. Source material: central memory CD4+ T cells from blood. CDR3 DNA sequence: TGTGCCAGTAGCGACCGGGACAGGGTAGCGTACGAGCAGTACTTC. Protein: CASSDRDRVAYEQYF.